This TCR beta chain originates from a study of T cell repertoires and HLA-DP antigens. As for the study in general: Transduced HeLa cells presented HLA-DP to CD4+ T cells.

The V end was cut by 0 bases, the J end by 0 bases, with 8 bases between. This CDR3 spans 15 amino acids. The germline gives CDR1 LGHNA, CDR2 YSLEER. On this clone itself: The antigen remains undetermined.

Assay: immunoSEQ multiplex PCR; the TCRdb copy retains only in-frame clones and omits some. This sample yields about 89,000 clones, of which around 86% are seen a single time; roughly 1.6% belongs to the top ten. Source material: CD4+ T cells from PBMCs. The rearrangement uses TRBV4-3 and TRBJ1-1; D is uncertain. The TCR originated in a man aged 50-59 years in good health and CMV-seronegative. CDR3 residues: CASSQEGAMNTEAFF. In DNA form, the CDR3 reads TGCGCCAGCAGCCAAGAGGGTGCCATGAACACTGAAGCTTTCTTT.